Listed below are T cell receptor beta chains from one sample, sequenced in a study of Ad26.COV2.S vaccination and SARS-CoV-2 variants. Using immunoSEQ multiplex PCR, the repertoire was profiled, and TCRdb retains in-frame clones only, with some absent. This sample has 300,000 to 400,000 clones, with about nine tenths found just once. The sequencing here drew on peripheral blood, taken in a trial of Ad26.COV2.S vaccine versus placebo. The receptors stem from a person between 18 and 60 years old who received the Ad26.COV2.S COVID-19 vaccine or a placebo. The CDR3 runs from the conserved cysteine through the conserved F or W. Fields, in order: clone size, V gene, D gene, J gene, CDR3 DNA, CDR3 protein. D genes are given only for firm matches. Clone size is shown for a subset of rows, as once, few, many or a class of expanded clone.

>NA|TRBV7-2|NA|TRBJ2-3
TGTGCCAGCAGCCCCCTGAGAGGGATTACAGATACGCAGTATTTT
CASSPLRGITDTQYF
>NA|TRBV5-6|TRBD1|TRBJ2-1
TGTGCCAGCAGCTGGGACAGGGCAAATGAGCAGTTCTTC
CASSWDRANEQFF
>once|TRBV5-1|TRBD1|TRBJ2-5
TGCGCCAGCAGCTTAGGGACAGCTCAAGAGACCCAGTACTTC
CASSLGTAQETQYF
>NA|TRBV2|NA|TRBJ2-1
TGTGCCAGCAGTGGGGACCGTCACAATGAGCAGTTCTTC
CASSGDRHNEQFF
>NA|TRBV20-1|NA|TRBJ2-4
TGCAGTGCTAGTCCCAAAGGGGGTAGAAAAAACATTCAGTACTTC
CSASPKGGRKNIQYF
>NA|TRBV3-1/TRBV3-2|NA|TRBJ1-1
TGTGCCAGCAGTCCTAAGGACAGGAACACTGAAGCTTTCTTT
CASSPKDRNTEAFF
>NA|TRBV5-6|NA|TRBJ1-3
TGTGCCAGCAGCTTGTCCATTAACCGTGGAAACACCATATATTTT
CASSLSINRGNTIYF
>NA|TRBV2|NA|TRBJ1-1
TGTGCCTCCAGGGGCACTGAAGCTTTCTTT
CASRGTEAFF
>NA|TRBV30|NA|TRBJ1-5
TGTGCCTGGAGTGTAAAGGGAAACAGGGCTGGGCATTTT
CAWSVKGNRAGHF
>NA|TRBV7-9|TRBD2|TRBJ2-3
TGTGCCAGCAGCCGACTAGCTATCGACACAGATACGCAGTATTTT
CASSRLAIDTDTQYF
>NA|TRBV5-8|TRBD1|TRBJ2-7
TGTGCCAGCAGCCGGGAGACAGGGGGGTCGAATTACGAGCAGTACTTC
CASSRETGGSNYEQYF
>NA|TRBV4-3|TRBD1|TRBJ1-1
TGCGCCAGCAGCCAAGATTGGGGGCCGGGGGGACAGGGCGAAACTGTTAGAATCTTT
CASSQDWGPGGQGETVRIF
>NA|TRBV19|TRBD1|TRBJ1-5
TGTGCCAGTAATCTTGGGACAGGGTCAGGGCAGCCCCAGCATTTT
CASNLGTGSGQPQHF
>few|TRBV7-8|TRBD1|TRBJ1-3
TGTGCCAGCAGCCCGCCGGGACAGAGCTCTGGAAACACCATATATTTT
CASSPPGQSSGNTIYF
>NA|TRBV6-5|NA|TRBJ2-7
TGTGCCAGCAGTAGAACAAACAGAGAGAGCTACGAGCAGTACTTC
CASSRTNRESYEQYF
>NA|TRBV28|NA|TRBJ1-5
TGTGCCAGCAGTTTAGGGGGACCATTCTATAGCAATCAGCCCCAGCATTTT
CASSLGGPFYSNQPQHF
>NA|TRBV18|TRBD1|TRBJ2-7
TGTGCCAGCTCCCGGGACAGGGGGCTCTACGAGCAGTACTTC
CASSRDRGLYEQYF
>NA|TRBV5-4|NA|TRBJ1-6
TGTGCCAGCAGCCTCCCAAGTGGGAAGTCACCCCTCCACTTT
CASSLPSGKSPLHF
>NA|TRBV12-3/TRBV12-4|NA|TRBJ2-5
TGTGCCAGCAGGTATACGAACCAAGAGACCCAGTACTTC
CASRYTNQETQYF
>NA|TRBV28|NA|TRBJ1-2
TGTGCCAGCAGTTTCACAAGTTATGGCTACACCTTC
CASSFTSYGYTF
>NA|TRBV30|TRBD2|TRBJ2-1
TGTGCCTGGACTAGCGGTTACAATGAGCAGTTCTTC
CAWTSGYNEQFF
>NA|TRBV7-2|NA|TRBJ1-3
TGTGCCAGCAGCCCCCGGGGAAACACCATATATTTT
CASSPRGNTIYF
>NA|TRBV7-3|NA|TRBJ2-3
TGTGCCAGCAGCCCAGGGGTCGGGATTTCCACAGATACGCAGTATTTT
CASSPGVGISTDTQYF
>NA|TRBV7-2|NA|TRBJ2-5
TGTGCCAGCAGCTTAGGCTTTCAAGAGACCCAGTACTTC
CASSLGFQETQYF
>NA|TRBV6-1|NA|TRBJ2-3
TGTGCCAGCAGTGAACAGAGTGTTAGCACAGATACGCAGTATTTT
CASSEQSVSTDTQYF
>NA|TRBV15|NA|TRBJ1-6
TGTGCCACCAGCAGAGGAAATTCACCCCTCCACTTT
CATSRGNSPLHF